A selection of T cell receptor beta chains follows, all from one sample in a study of blood T cell repertoires in COVID-19. The method was immunoSEQ multiplex PCR; TCRdb's version includes in-frame clones alone and lacks a portion of them. The sample shows some 250,000 clones, less than 90% of them seen only once. Sequencing was performed on peripheral blood. These receptors originate from a man between 60 and 75 years old with acute or convalescent COVID-19. The CDR3 runs from the conserved cysteine through the conserved F or W.

V gene	CDR3 protein
TRBV18	CASSPSGRARNEQYF
TRBV15	CATSRESGLGGELFF
TRBV7-9	CASSPSGSGSQETQYF
TRBV9	CASSSSGGLSYEQYF
TRBV19	CASSQGGRYYGYTF
TRBV5-5	CASSGQVNTEAFF
TRBV5-1	CASSGTSLLYNEQFF
TRBV9	CASSPTGNTGELFF
TRBV5-4	CASKLAGGRETQYF
TRBV15	CATSRPGVRANEKLFF
TRBV12-5	CASLRPGYNEQFF
TRBV10-3	CAIREGLDNSPLHF
TRBV27	CASISHGSGSSLETQYF